The T cell receptor (beta chain) under discussion was sequenced for a study of T cell changes during pregnancy in multiple sclerosis. V was pared by 0 bases and J by 5 bases, with 14 bases between. Germline CDR1 is LNHNV and CDR2 is YYDKDF (reference sequence). This CDR3 contains 16 residues. Assay: immunoSEQ multiplex PCR; the TCRdb copy retains only in-frame clones and omits some. The sample records some 71,000 clones, over 75% being singletons. This clone was counted a single time. The chain recombines TRBV15 with TRBJ2-1; D possibly corresponds to TRBD1 (6 bases). The TCR was taken from a female donor in good health, enrolled as a control in a pregnancy study. Sample: CD4+ T cells from peripheral blood mononuclear cells, taken in the third trimester of pregnancy. CDR3 nucleotide sequence: TGTGCCACCAGCAGAGATGGACAGATCACTAACAATGAGCAGTTCTTC. This translates into CATSRDGQITNNEQFF.